The 7 T cell receptor beta chains below all came from one sample that was sequenced in a study of blood T cell repertoires in COVID-19. Generated by immunoSEQ multiplex PCR, the TCRdb table keeps only in-frame clones and is missing some. The profile covers 300,000 or so clones, with roughly 82% appearing a single time and roughly 1.6% taken by the ten largest. The material sequenced was peripheral blood. The receptors originated from a woman aged 45-65 years with acute or convalescent COVID-19.

The chain couples TRBV27 to TRBJ2-2; maybe TRBD2 (6 bases). The CDR3 sequence is 15 residues long. V lost 5 bases, J lost 5 bases, and 15 bases lay in between. Germline CDR1 MNHEY, CDR2 SMNVEV (reference sequence). CDR3 in DNA: TGTGCCAGCAGTCCGGACGGGGGTTGGACCGGGGAGCTGTTTTTT. Its translation is CASSPDGGWTGELFF.

The rearrangement links TRBV5-1 to TRBJ1-2; 10 bases are a match to TRBD1. J was trimmed by 4 bases and V by 3 bases; bases with no gene match: 6. CDR1 SGHRS and CDR2 YFSETQ come from the germline V gene. The CDR3 loop spans 15 amino acids. DNA of the CDR3: TGCGCCAGCAGCTCCCCGGACAGGGGGACCTATGGCTACACCTTC. It codes for CASSSPDRGTYGYTF.

The chain carries TRBV10-3 and TRBJ1-1; D might be TRBD1 (5 bases). The CDR3 has 12 residues. Germline CDR1 and CDR2: ENHRY and SYGVKD. This CDR3 reads CATRVSNTEAFF. The CDR3 DNA follows: TGTGCTACCAGGGTTTCGAACACTGAAGCTTTCTTT.

The CDR3 bases are TGTGCCAGCAGAGGGACAGGATCTACTGAAGCTTTCTTT. It yields the protein CASRGTGSTEAFF. V gene TRBV28 combines with J gene TRBJ1-1; 8 bases match TRBD1. After removal of 6 bases from V and 5 bases from J, the junction contained 5 bases not matched to a gene. Germline CDR1 and CDR2: MDHEN and SYDVKM. The CDR3 length is 13 residues.

The rearrangement links TRBV28 to TRBJ1-2; no firm D call. This CDR3 contains 15 residues. The germline gives CDR1 MDHEN, CDR2 SYDVKM. Trimming pared 2 bases from V and 1 base from J, leaving 11 bases between. The CDR3 DNA sequence: TGTGCCAGCAGTTTAAGGACTGTACTTAACTATGGCTACACCTTC. Translating gives CASSLRTVLNYGYTF.

The rearrangement links TRBV7-3 to TRBJ1-1, with D unresolved. The germline V gene has CDR1 SGHTA and CDR2 FQGTGA. V was cut by 2 bases and J by 3 bases, with 7 bases left in between. There are 13 residues in the CDR3. The CDR3 coding sequence is TGTGCCAGCAGCTTATGGCAGGACACTGAAGCTTTCTTT. Encoded protein: CASSLWQDTEAFF.

This clone was counted only a few times. The genes are TRBV4-1 and TRBJ2-3, with 7 bases aligning to TRBD1. Germline V gene sequence: CDR1 MGHRA, CDR2 YSYEKL. The CDR3 has 14 residues. The V and J ends lost 5 bases and 2 bases, in that order; junction bases with no gene match: 4. The CDR3 region has the DNA TGCGCCAGCAGCATGGACAGGTCCACAGATACGCAGTATTTT. As protein: CASSMDRSTDTQYF.